This record looks at one TCR beta chain sequence and its context. Its antigen is not yet known. The sample holds no much larger clone one base away, and base qualities are not on file. Using the deep immunoSEQ assay, TCR CDR3 regions were amplified from genomic DNA by multiplex PCR. Genomic DNA extracted from each cell subset was distributed evenly over all wells of several immunoSEQ 96-well plates, and each plate served as one replicate. Each replicate PCR for sorted subsets received roughly 200 ng genomic DNA, equal to roughly 29,000 T cell genomes. Purified libraries were quantified with a Qubit 3.0 fluorometer, sized on a Bioanalyzer 2100, and re-quantified with the KAPA Library Quantification kit. Each immunoSEQ 96-well plate was sequenced on its own single-read 150-cycle Illumina NextSeq 550 flow cell. The source study handled its data this way. Because only junctional sequences without quality scores were contained in the immunoSEQ output, filtering matching that applied to full-length reads could not be performed. To assign V/J genes and CDR3, sequences were annotated using PyIR, a Python wrapper for IgBLAST v1.9, with IMGT germline references. Reads with weak V/J assignments (E-value above 1e-6), missing CDR3, stop codons, out-of-frame junctions, or ambiguous translated residues were removed. V3J clonotypes were defined as sequences sharing an identical inferred V gene, J gene, and CDR3 amino acid sequence. Percentage overlap between repertoires was calculated by dividing the number of shared unique clonotypes by the size of the smaller repertoire. Richness of each repertoire was evaluated using RTK rarefaction, the Chao1 estimator, and Recon v2.1 estimates of unobserved clonotypes. OLGA was used to compute generation probabilities for all TCRbeta clonotypes that the gDNA method yielded from a handful of donors. Here the immuneACCESS table is served through TCRdb, limited to in-frame sequences with V and J called. Missing clones are a known gap in these copies; in checked studies unresolved V genes cover under half, and the rest lacks a known reason. The DNA was the basis for D and trimming; V, J and clone size are from that table. The table for this sample lists 2,500,000 or so clones; approximately 93% of them were counted only once. The ten largest clones take up approximately 0.37% of the sample.

The data originate from a study of shared clonotypes between healthy human individuals (dated by TCRdb to 2018 to 2021). Describing the broader study: Three men and two women, aged 18 to 49 years, made up the cohort. For each donor, CD4 naive and CD4 memory were each run on three plates, CD8 naive on two plates, and CD8 memory on one plate. To estimate repertoire size and how much clonotype sharing occurs between individuals, the study deeply sequenced the blood TCR repertoires of 5 or 6 healthy adults. To increase sequencing depth and limit assay-specific biases, different laboratories used diverse techniques to prepare libraries and sequence TCR repertoires. Each donor's leukapheresis produced roughly between roughly 0.94 and 9.5 billion PBMCs. The paper's findings and limits, for the study overall: Incomplete sequencing was indicated by rarefaction of sorted-subset datasets, despite the large sequencing depth. Sharing across several donors was observed for around 5% of naive CD4, under 4% of naive CD8, about 2.5% of memory CD4, and approximately 0.41% of memory CD8 clonotypes. Sampling was limited to blood, and TCR repertoires in tissue likely differ from TCR repertoires in blood. Because the study included only a small number of donors, the genetic and exposure-history diversity represented was limited. Estimated clonotype richness was generally larger for naive than for memory subsets. Pairwise subsampling indicated that sequencing depth was expected to affect the degree of clonotype sharing among donors. Higher generation probabilities were observed for clonotypes shared by all four sorted-subset donors than for non-shared clonotypes.

CDR1 is given as SGHTA and CDR2 as FQGNSA, both from the germline V gene. Including cysteine and phenylalanine, the CDR3 has 15 amino acids. Solely the CDR3 DNA is kept, with 45 bases framed from the first base. The V end loses 1 base and the J end loses 2 bases, and a stretch of 10 bases separates them. Donors were healthy HIV-negative adults with no recently reported acute infections or vaccinations. Every donor was a Caucasian adult residing in Nashville, Tennessee, USA. CD4+ T cells were enriched through magnetic negative selection, after which naive cells were positively selected on CD45RA and the remaining negative fraction served as the memory subset. Blood was obtained by leukapheresis, after which PBMCs were separated by Ficoll-Histopaque density gradient centrifugation and cryopreserved in liquid nitrogen vapor phase. Analytical flow cytometry was used to check the purity and quantity of every magnetically sorted T cell population. From each sorted fraction, genomic DNA was isolated and quantified by UV absorbance on a Nanodrop 2000c.

The sequence is built from TRBV7-2 and TRBJ2-3, with the D gene possibly TRBD1 or TRBD2, each one fitting 6 bases. The receptor was derived from a man aged 18 to 35 in good health. Some clones in this sample may be carry-over from other donors' samples. The sequenced sample consisted of naive CD4+ T cells from PBMCs. The cell subset or site label for this specimen denotes: CD45RA+ positively selected. The CDR3 region: CASSLGWGATDTQYF. The DNA is TGTGCCAGCAGCTTAGGCTGGGGGGCCACAGATACGCAGTATTTT.